The 20 T cell receptor beta chains given below trace back to one sample, sequenced in a study of CD8 T cells in ankylosing spondylitis. No cognate antigen is known for these TCRs. Broader study findings: A TCR beta motif made of fewer than ten highly homologous variants seemed typical of ankylosing spondylitis blood.

TCRdb ran MiXCR on the 5' RACE reads and lists one entry per CDR3 protein. The sample includes approximately 540,000 distinct CDR3 sequences, 9.5% to 15% of them seen just once. Sequenced input: blood, either unsorted or a sorted T cell fraction (not recorded which). Source of these receptors: a male donor with ankylosing spondylitis.

This clonotype was counted a few times. The chain carries TRBV5-1 and TRBJ1-1; 12 bases fit TRBD1. Per the germline V gene, CDR1 is SGHRS and CDR2 is YFSETQ. V shed 0 bases and J 4 bases; nucleotides not matched to a gene: 10. CDR3 size: 18 residues. The CDR3 DNA is TGCGCCAGCAGCTTGGCCGGGGGACAGGGGGCTTTGGGCACTGAAGCTTTCTTT. As protein: CASSLAGGQGALGTEAFF.

This clonotype was recorded a few times. The gene calls are TRBV7-2 and TRBJ1-1, with unresolved D. Germline assignment: CDR1 SGHTA and CDR2 FQGNSA. This CDR3 region has 14 residues. The ends were cut back, 9 bases at V and 5 bases at J, with 19 bases in the middle. CDR3 nucleotide sequence: TGTGCCAGTGGCAAAGTCGGCACGTGGACTGAAGCTTTCTTT. This translates into CASGKVGTWTEAFF. The full variable domain, in which reference TRBV7-2 and TRBJ1-1 provide the parts outside the CDR3, is GAGVSQSPSNKVTEKGKDVELRCDPISGHTALYWYRQSLGQGLEFLIYFQGNSAPDKSGLPSDRFSAERTGGSVSTLTIQRTQQEDSAVYLCASGKVGTWTEAFFGQGTRLTVV.

This clonotype has a count of ten or more. The V gene is TRBV5-1, the J gene TRBJ2-2, with TRBD2 matching 7 bases. After removal of 0 bases from V and 2 bases from J, the junction contained 4 bases not matched to a gene. This CDR3 comprises 16 residues. Germline V gives CDR1 SGHRS, CDR2 YFSETQ. CDR3 nucleotide sequence: TGCGCCAGCAGCTTGGAAAGCGGGATAAACACCGGGGAGCTGTTTTTT. Protein sequence: CASSLESGINTGELFF.

This clonotype appeared a few times. The CDR3 DNA reads as TGTGCCAGCAGCGTAGACCCTAGCGGGAGGATCAATGAGCAGTTCTTC. Translated: CASSVDPSGRINEQFF. The chain joins TRBV9 to TRBJ2-1, with TRBD2 identical over 11 bases. Germline loops: CDR1 SGDLS, CDR2 YYNGEE. V gave up 0 bases and J gave up 6 bases; unmatched junction bases: 5. The CDR3 is 16 amino acids. The entire variable domain, with the rest obtained from reference TRBV9 and TRBJ2-1, is as follows: DSGVTQTPKHLITATGQRVTLRCSPRSGDLSVYWYQQSLDQGLQFLIQYYNGEERAKGNILERFSAQQFPDLHSELNLSSLELGDSALYFCASSVDPSGRINEQFFGPGTRLTVL.

Only a few counts were recorded for this clonotype. The V gene is TRBV7-2, the J gene TRBJ2-7, with D unresolved. The CDR3 loop spans 15 amino acids. V shed 3 bases and J shed 2 bases, with 14 bases lying between them. CDR1 SGHTA and CDR2 FQGNSA come from the germline V gene. CDR3 residues: CASSFSETLTYEQYF. The DNA for the CDR3 is TGTGCCAGCAGCTTTTCCGAGACCCTTACCTACGAGCAGTACTTC.

The rearrangement uses TRBV15 and TRBJ2-7, with 7 bases matching TRBD1. This CDR3 has 14 amino acids. Germline CDR1 and CDR2: LNHNV and YYDKDF (reference sequence). V dropped 0 bases and J dropped 2; count of bases not matched to a gene: 1. The DNA for the CDR3 is TGTGCCACCAGCAGAGATGGGACAGCCTACGAGCAGTACTTC. Protein product: CATSRDGTAYEQYF.

This clonotype was detected a few times. This chain uses TRBV29-1 with TRBJ1-1; D remains unclear. Germline V gene data show CDR1 as SQVTM and CDR2 as ANQGSEA. The CDR3 contains 12 residues. Trimming left V 5 bases short and J 4 bases short, with 11 bases between. CDR3 coding DNA: TGCAGCGTTAGAGACCTGGGCACTGAAGCTTTCTTT. The encoded protein is CSVRDLGTEAFF.

A few counts support this clonotype. This sequence joins TRBV18 and TRBJ1-1; 8 bases are a match to TRBD1. The CDR3 is 16 residues long. Trimming at V came to 3 bases and at J to 0 bases, leaving 6 bases not matched to a gene. Germline CDR1 KGHSH, CDR2 LQKENI. CDR3 in DNA: TGTGCCAGCTCACCTATCGGGACAGGTTTGAACACTGAAGCTTTCTTT. Translated, it gives CASSPIGTGLNTEAFF.

This clonotype turned up a few times. The chain carries TRBV6-1 and TRBJ2-5, with D possibly TRBD1 on 5 matching bases. Trimming shortened V by 4 bases and J by 5 bases, and 17 bases separated the two germline ends. Germline CDR1 MNHNS, CDR2 SASEGT. CDR3 length: 15 residues. CDR3: CASSANQGRAETQYF. Written as DNA, the CDR3 is TGTGCCAGCAGTGCTAATCAGGGTAGAGCGGAGACCCAGTACTTC.

This clonotype was detected many times. This chain connects TRBV7-9 to TRBJ2-5; D may be TRBD2 (5 bases). Germline V gene data show CDR1 as SEHNR and CDR2 as FQNEAQ (reference sequence). The CDR3 loop spans 15 amino acids. V was pared by 5 bases and J by 4 bases, with 17 bases between. The CDR3 coding sequence is TGTGCCAGCAGCGACGTGAGAGGGTGGTTAGAGACCCAGTACTTC. Its translation: CASSDVRGWLETQYF.

This rearrangement joins TRBV24-1 to TRBJ2-3; D perhaps matches TRBD1 (6 bases). V was trimmed by 4 bases and J by 0 bases, leaving 13 bases between them. CDR3 length equals 16 residues. Germline V gene data show CDR1 as KGHDR and CDR2 as SFDVKD. CDR3 protein: CATSDRDIQSTDTQYF. The CDR3 nucleotides read TGTGCCACCAGTGACCGGGACATCCAAAGCACAGATACGCAGTATTTT.

In this sample, this clonotype turned up a few times. This chain links TRBV6-5 with TRBJ2-3, with a possible D match to TRBD1 (6 bases). Trimming cost V 0 bases and J 8 bases, with 18 bases left between them. This CDR3 has 16 amino acids. Germline loops: CDR1 MNHEY, CDR2 SVGAGI. CDR3 residues: CASSYSKTGTQSTQYF. The CDR3 nucleotides are TGTGCCAGCAGTTACTCGAAAACAGGGACCCAAAGTACGCAGTATTTT.

The table lists this clonotype with a few counts. The chain uses TRBV20-1 and TRBJ2-5; D is undetermined. The CDR3 is 12 amino acids. In germline, CDR1 is DFQATT, CDR2 SNEGSKA (reference sequence). Trimming pared 6 bases from V and 3 bases from J, leaving 11 bases between. CDR3 amino acids: CSAPRQEETQYF. The DNA for the CDR3 is TGCAGTGCCCCCCGCCAGGAAGAGACCCAGTACTTC.

This clonotype was recorded a few times. The chain employs TRBV7-2 and TRBJ2-5; D remains unclear. V was trimmed by 7 bases and J by 4 bases, leaving 16 bases between them. CDR1 SGHTA and CDR2 FQGNSA come from the germline V gene. CDR3 length: 14 residues. The CDR3 sequence is CASTPTESPETQYF. The DNA of the CDR3 is TGTGCCAGCACCCCTACCGAATCCCCAGAGACCCAGTACTTC.

CDR3 loop: CASSVDGQASSGNTIYF. The DNA for the CDR3 is TGTGCCAGCAGCGTAGATGGACAGGCCTCCTCTGGAAACACCATATATTTT. The chain employs TRBV9 and TRBJ1-3; 7 bases match TRBD1. The ends lost 0 bases at V and 0 bases at J; junction bases unmatched: 6. The germline gives CDR1 SGDLS, CDR2 YYNGEE. The CDR3 totals 17 residues.

This CDR3 reads CASSYVTGGYEQYF. CDR3 DNA sequence: TGTGCCAGCAGTTACGTGACAGGGGGCTACGAGCAGTACTTC. The chain has TRBV6-5 and TRBJ2-7, with TRBD1 matching 9 bases. V lost 2 bases to trimming and J lost 3 bases; unmatched junction nucleotides: 2. This CDR3 is built from 14 residues. Germline CDR1 and CDR2: MNHEY and SVGAGI.

CDR3 nucleotide sequence: TGCGCCAGCAGCCGTACGGGACTAGCGGACTCCTACGAGCAGTACTTC. It yields the protein CASSRTGLADSYEQYF. The rearrangement joins TRBV4-1 to TRBJ2-7; 11 bases align to TRBD2. The CDR3 length is 16 residues. In germline, CDR1 is MGHRA, CDR2 YSYEKL. V lost 4 bases, J lost 0 bases, and 5 bases stayed unmatched.

There are many counts of this clonotype. The rearrangement links TRBV12-3 or TRBV12-4 to TRBJ2-7; D tentatively fits TRBD1 or TRBD2 (5 bases each). V was cut by 7 bases and J by 5 bases, with 18 bases left in between. This CDR3 has 14 amino acids. CDR3 loop: CASTLSSGTNEQYF. The CDR3 nucleotides are TGTGCCAGCACCCTCTCCTCCGGGACGAACGAGCAGTACTTC.

The chain recombines TRBV14 with TRBJ1-5, with 7 bases identical to TRBD1. The CDR3 runs 19 residues. Trimming at V came to 0 bases and at J to 7 bases, leaving 18 bases not matched to a gene. Germline lookup yields CDR1 SGHDN and CDR2 FVKESK. This CDR3 reads CASSQEHQDRREKGQPQHF. CDR3 sequence (DNA): TGTGCCAGCAGCCAAGAGCATCAGGACAGGAGGGAAAAAGGGCAGCCCCAGCATTTT.

V is TRBV3-1 and J is TRBJ2-2, with a possible D match to TRBD2 (6 bases). This CDR3 has 15 residues. The V end lost 7 bases, the J end lost 6 bases, and 18 bases lay between the germline ends. From germline, CDR1 is LGHDT and CDR2 YNNKEL (reference sequence). The CDR3 is CASNTAGFFPGELFF. The CDR3 DNA is TGTGCCAGCAACACGGCGGGATTCTTCCCCGGGGAGCTGTTTTTT.